A selection of T cell receptor beta chains follows, all from one sample in a study of Graves' ophthalmopathy and Graves' hyperthyroidism. One entry per CDR3 protein results from TCRdb running MiXCR on the multiplex PCR reads. The table lists under 350,000 distinct CDR3 sequences, roughly a sixth of them singletons. The sequencing input was peripheral blood. These receptors came from an adult man with Graves' ophthalmopathy. CDR3s leave out the opening cysteine and the closing phenylalanine or tryptophan. Clone size is given as once, few, many, or a class for an expanded clone.

abundance,v_gene,CDR3aa
many,TRBV30,AWSLTGGRTEAF
many,TRBV6-5,ASSYGATGELF
many,TRBV20-1,SARDPGGSQYEQY
many,TRBV30,AWSPLTGVAYEQY
many,TRBV2,ASSEGPSYEQY
many,TRBV6-1,ASSDTGYGYT
once,TRBV20-1,SARDLLVHKGGELF
many,TRBV11-2,ASSPSSTGSNYGYT
many,TRBV20-1,SARGVGSNQPQH
many,TRBV7-9,ASSPAGPEQY